Below are 31 T cell receptor beta chains sequenced from a single sample in a study of cytomegalovirus exposure and HLA in healthy donors. The primer mix had 60 Vbeta and 13 Jbeta primers. Some clones are missing from TCRdb's copy, which holds only in-frame ones; the method was immunoSEQ multiplex PCR. The data contain 70,000 or so clones, approximately 72% of them singletons. Sequenced material: PBMCs. These receptors all come from a woman aged 25 to 39 in good health and CMV-seronegative.

The CDR3 sequence is CASSVELSRANTGELFF. The CDR3 nucleotides read TGTGCCAGCAGCGTAGAGCTATCGAGGGCGAACACCGGGGAGCTGTTTTTT. The genes are TRBV9 and TRBJ2-2; D is possibly TRBD2 (5 bases). CDR3 length: 17 residues. Per germline, CDR1 SGDLS and CDR2 YYNGEE. The ends were cut back, 0 bases at V and 0 bases at J, with 12 bases in the middle.

This clone has only one observation. The V call is TRBV7-9, the J call TRBJ1-4; D gene unclear. Trimming left V 11 bases short and J 7 bases short, with 11 bases between. Germline CDR1 SEHNR, CDR2 FQNEAQ (reference sequence). The CDR3 is 11 residues long. CDR3 nucleotides: TGTGCCTCCCGTGAGGGTGAAAAACTGTTTTTT. As protein: CASREGEKLFF.

The rearrangement joins TRBV5-1 to TRBJ2-3, with a weak D call TRBD1 (5 bases). Germline CDR1 and CDR2: SGHRS and YFSETQ. The CDR3 is made up of 13 amino acids. V was trimmed by 4 bases and J by 4 bases, leaving 10 bases between them. The CDR3 sequence: CASSAAGSDTQYF. CDR3 bases: TGCGCCAGCAGCGCCGCAGGGTCAGATACGCAGTATTTT.

The gene calls are TRBV4-3 and TRBJ1-4, with TRBD1 matching over 9 bases. Germline V gene sequence: CDR1 LGHNA, CDR2 YSLEER. The CDR3 covers 14 residues. V lost 3 bases to trimming and J lost 8 bases; unmatched junction nucleotides: 4. CDR3 protein: CASSQGTGREKLFF. In nucleotides, the CDR3 is TGCGCCAGCAGCCAGGGGACAGGGAGGGAAAAACTGTTTTTT.

The rearrangement links TRBV27 to TRBJ1-2; possible D gene TRBD1, 5 bases. Trimming took off 6 bases at V and 4 bases at J, with 15 bases between the two ends. Germline lookup yields CDR1 MNHEY and CDR2 SMNVEV (reference sequence). This CDR3 spans 14 amino acids. The CDR3 protein is CASRPVTGVYGYTF. The CDR3, as DNA: TGTGCCAGCAGGCCTGTCACAGGCGTCTATGGCTACACCTTC.

This chain joins TRBV7-8 and TRBJ2-5; 8 bases align to TRBD1. The germline V gene has CDR1 SGHVS and CDR2 FQNEAQ. Trimming at V came to 5 bases and at J to 4 bases, leaving 9 bases not matched to a gene. This CDR3 comprises 15 residues. CDR3 coding DNA: TGTGCCAGCAGCCCAAGGACAGGGACGGGAGAGACCCAGTACTTC. Translation: CASSPRTGTGETQYF.

The CDR3 bases are TGTGCCAGCAGCGCAAGACAGGGCTATGAGCAGTTCTTC. Its protein product is CASSARQGYEQFF. The rearrangement uses TRBV7-3 and TRBJ2-1; 7 bases line up with TRBD1. J lost 8 bases, V lost 5 bases, and 6 bases had no gene match. This CDR3 comprises 13 residues. In germline, CDR1 is SGHTA, CDR2 FQGTGA.

V gene TRBV6-7 combines with J gene TRBJ2-3; a weak D match, TRBD1 (5 bases). TRBV6-7 is designated an ORF whose function remains uncertain. V was cut by 0 bases and J by 0 bases, with 10 bases left in between. CDR3 length: 16 amino acids. This CDR3 reads CASSYSTRVSTDTQYF. The CDR3, as DNA: TGTGCCAGCAGTTACTCGACCAGGGTTAGCACAGATACGCAGTATTTT.

This clone has just a few counts. V gene TRBV30 combines with J gene TRBJ1-4, with D possibly matching TRBD1 (5 bases). From germline, CDR1 is GTSNPN and CDR2 SVGIG (reference sequence). V lost 2 bases and J 10 bases, leaving 5 bases between the germline ends. CDR3 size: 10 residues. The CDR3 spells CAWSRGKLFF. In DNA form, the CDR3 reads TGTGCCTGGAGTAGGGGAAAACTGTTTTTT.

CDR3 residues: CASSLGPNEQYF. The CDR3 bases are TGTGCCAGCAGCTTAGGTCCCAACGAGCAGTACTTC. This chain connects TRBV7-2 to TRBJ2-7, with unresolved D. The CDR3 length is 12 residues. V was trimmed by 1 base and J by 5 bases, leaving 6 bases between them. Per germline, CDR1 SGHTA and CDR2 FQGNSA. The full variable domain, its missing parts supplied by reference TRBV7-2 and TRBJ2-7, is GAGVSQSPSNKVTEKGKDVELRCDPISGHTALYWYRQSLGQGLEFLIYFQGNSAPDKSGLPSDRFSAERTGGSVSTLTIQRTQQEDSAVYLCASSLGPNEQYFGPGTRLTVT.

The CDR3 loop is CAWSDYAGQGWEKLFF. The CDR3 nucleotides read TGTGCCTGGAGCGACTACGCCGGACAGGGATGGGAAAAACTGTTTTTT. The V call is TRBV30, the J call TRBJ1-4; 8 bases align to TRBD1. Trimming at V came to 3 bases and at J to 8 bases, leaving 14 bases not matched to a gene. There are 16 residues in the CDR3. Germline-derived CDR1 and CDR2 are GTSNPN and SVGIG (reference sequence).

This chain connects TRBV29-1 to TRBJ2-1; TRBD1 agrees at 11 bases. The junction had 5 bases not matched to a gene; V was cut back by 4 bases and J by 9 bases. Germline V lookup: CDR1 SQVTM, CDR2 ANQGSEA. This CDR3 is built from 13 residues. CDR3 loop: CSVGDRGGSEQFF. In DNA, the CDR3 is TGCAGCGTTGGGGACAGGGGGGGGAGTGAGCAGTTCTTC.

V and J are TRBV10-2 and TRBJ1-5, with a weak D call TRBD1 (6 bases). Between the trimmed V and J ends, which lost 2 bases and 7 bases, there was a span of 12 bases. This CDR3 is built from 14 residues. Germline assignment: CDR1 WSHSY and CDR2 SAAADI. The CDR3 loop reads CASSEITGMQPQHF. In nucleotides, the CDR3 is TGCGCCAGCAGTGAGATCACAGGGATGCAGCCCCAGCATTTT.

The V call is TRBV29-1, the J call TRBJ1-1; D might be TRBD1 (5 bases). The CDR3 has 13 residues. Between the trimmed V and J ends, which lost 2 bases and 4 bases, there was a span of 11 bases. Germline V gene data show CDR1 as SQVTM and CDR2 as ANQGSEA. CDR3 DNA: TGCAGCGTTGAAAAGGGGCGAAGCACTGAAGCTTTCTTT. Its translation: CSVEKGRSTEAFF.

The V gene is TRBV30, the J gene TRBJ1-1; D may be TRBD1 (5 bases). CDR3 length: 12 residues. Trimming removed 8 bases from V and 0 bases from J, with 10 bases in between. In germline, CDR1 is GTSNPN, CDR2 SVGIG (reference sequence). The CDR3 bases are TGTGCCCAGGACAACTTGAACACTGAAGCTTTCTTT. Residues: CAQDNLNTEAFF.

This clone was seen just once. The chain couples TRBV7-3 to TRBJ2-7; 8 nucleotides agree with TRBD1. The CDR3 totals 13 residues. Germline-derived CDR1 and CDR2 are SGHTA and FQGTGA. V lost 5 bases, J lost 6 bases, and 6 bases stayed unmatched. The CDR3 region has the DNA TGTGCCAGCAGCAGAGGACAGGGTAGCGAGCAGTACTTC. It codes for CASSRGQGSEQYF.

This chain joins TRBV28 and TRBJ2-1; 7 bases align to TRBD2. CDR1 is MDHEN, CDR2 SYDVKM, per germline. V lost 9 bases and J lost 8; bases outside the gene matches: 16. The CDR3 covers 15 residues. The CDR3 region has the DNA TGTGCCAGTAATTCTCTCAACGGACTAGGCGATGAGCAGTTCTTC. It encodes CASNSLNGLGDEQFF.

The chain couples TRBV7-9 to TRBJ2-7; D is possibly TRBD2 (6 bases). Trimming took 3 bases from V and 0 from J, leaving 6 bases between them. From germline, CDR1 is SEHNR and CDR2 FQNEAQ (reference sequence). This CDR3 has 13 residues. The CDR3 protein is CASSFGSSYEQYF. The CDR3 coding sequence is TGTGCCAGCAGCTTCGGGAGCTCCTACGAGCAGTACTTC.

The chain links TRBV15 to TRBJ1-4, with TRBD1 matching over 7 bases. The CDR3 sequence is 14 residues long. From germline, CDR1 is LNHNV and CDR2 YYDKDF (reference sequence). After removal of 1 base from V and 4 bases from J, the junction contained 0 bases not matched to a gene. Written as DNA, the CDR3 is TGTGCCACCAGCAGAGGGGACAGTAATGAAAAACTGTTTTTT. This encodes CATSRGDSNEKLFF.

The rearrangement joins TRBV29-1 to TRBJ2-3, with TRBD2 matching 13 bases. V shed 6 bases and J 0 bases; nucleotides not matched to a gene: 6. This CDR3 is built from 16 residues. Germline V gene lookup returns CDR1 SQVTM and CDR2 ANQGSEA. The CDR3 region is CSVTAGLAGSTDTQYF. The CDR3 bases are TGCAGCGTCACCGCGGGACTAGCGGGGAGCACAGATACGCAGTATTTT.

The V gene is TRBV18, the J gene TRBJ1-1; 8 bases are a match to TRBD1. This CDR3 comprises 12 residues. V shed 6 bases, J shed 9 bases, and the junction held 6 bases outside the gene matches. In germline, CDR1 is KGHSH, CDR2 LQKENI. Written as DNA, the CDR3 is TGTGCCAGCTCGCGGGACAGGCAGCAAGCTTTCTTT. It codes for CASSRDRQQAFF.

This clone is medium-sized within its sample. The chain combines TRBV2 with TRBJ1-1; 11 nucleotides align to TRBD1. CDR1 is SNHLY, CDR2 FYNNEI, per germline. Unmatched junction bases numbered 4, after V lost 5 bases and J lost 5 bases. The length of the CDR3 is 14 residues. The CDR3 is CASSLGQGETEAFF. Written as DNA, the CDR3 is TGTGCCAGCAGTTTGGGACAGGGGGAAACTGAAGCTTTCTTT.

The chain links TRBV6-4 to TRBJ2-3; TRBD2 matches at 8 bases. V dropped 3 bases and J dropped 1; count of bases not matched to a gene: 3. Looked up from germline, CDR1 is MRHNA and CDR2 is SNTAGT. The CDR3 extends over 15 amino acids. CDR3 DNA: TGTGCCAGCAGTGAAGCGACTAGCGGCACAGATACGCAGTATTTT. Its translation is CASSEATSGTDTQYF.

This clone showed up just a few times. V and J are TRBV5-6 and TRBJ1-1; D is possibly TRBD1 (6 bases). The CDR3 runs to 13 residues. V lost 0 bases and J 3 bases, leaving 6 bases between the germline ends. In germline, CDR1 is SGHDT, CDR2 YYEEEE. CDR3 residues: CASSLDRDTEAFF. The CDR3 nucleotides are TGTGCCAGCAGCTTGGACAGGGACACTGAAGCTTTCTTT.

This clone came up a few times. The chain combines TRBV2 with TRBJ2-5; 8 bases are shared with TRBD2. Germline V gives CDR1 SNHLY, CDR2 FYNNEI. This CDR3 contains 15 residues. The J segment lost 5 bases and the V segment lost 7 bases, leaving 12 bases of the junction unmatched. Written as DNA, the CDR3 is TGTGCCAGCACTAACTGGGGGGTAGCGGGGGAGACCCAGTACTTC. Translating it yields CASTNWGVAGETQYF.

The V gene is TRBV11-2, the J gene TRBJ1-4; perhaps TRBD1 as D (6 bases). The CDR3 contains 13 residues. V was trimmed by 5 bases and J by 8 bases, leaving 12 bases between them. The germline CDR1 and CDR2 sequences are SGHAT and FQNNGV. The DNA of the CDR3 is TGTGCCAGCAGCGAACAGGGTGGGGAAAAACTGTTTTTT. It specifies CASSEQGGEKLFF.

The chain joins TRBV7-3 to TRBJ1-1; 7 bases line up with TRBD1. The trim removed 4 bases at V and 7 bases at J, leaving 6 bases unmatched. Germline lookup yields CDR1 SGHTA and CDR2 FQGTGA. This CDR3 region has 13 residues. As DNA, the CDR3 is TGTGCCAGCAGCTCGGGGCCAGGGGGTGAAGCTTTCTTT. It yields the protein CASSSGPGGEAFF.

This chain links TRBV5-1 with TRBJ1-4; D remains ambiguous. The V gene lost 4 bases and the J gene lost 6 bases, with 13 bases spanning the gap. In germline, CDR1 is SGHRS, CDR2 YFSETQ. This CDR3 region has 14 residues. This CDR3 reads CASSIGLGDEKLFF. CDR3 sequence (DNA): TGCGCCAGCAGCATTGGACTGGGTGATGAAAAACTGTTTTTT.

The V gene is TRBV2, the J gene TRBJ2-2, with 8 bases fitting TRBD1. The CDR3 spans 15 residues. Germline V gene data show CDR1 as SNHLY and CDR2 as FYNNEI. The trim removed 4 bases at V and 5 bases at J, leaving 6 bases unmatched. The CDR3 loop is CASSAEQGGTGELFF. The DNA for the CDR3 is TGTGCCAGCAGTGCAGAACAGGGGGGAACCGGGGAGCTGTTTTTT.

This chain joins TRBV4-1 and TRBJ1-2, with 7 bases lining up with TRBD1. The ends lost 0 bases at V and 0 bases at J; junction bases unmatched: 13. The CDR3 has 19 residues. From germline, CDR1 is MGHRA and CDR2 YSYEKL. CDR3 amino acids: CASSQEPPSPGQTNYGYTF. In nucleotides, the CDR3 is TGCGCCAGCAGCCAAGAACCCCCCTCTCCGGGACAGACTAACTATGGCTACACCTTC.

The chain uses TRBV7-2 and TRBJ2-1; 11 positions match TRBD2. Trimming at V came to 11 bases and at J to 7 bases, leaving 19 bases not matched to a gene. CDR3 length: 17 residues. Germline assignment: CDR1 SGHTA and CDR2 FQGNSA. CDR3 amino acids: CAGAFSGGVAGRNEQFF. CDR3 sequence (DNA): TGTGCCGGCGCCTTTAGCGGGGGGGTAGCGGGGAGGAATGAGCAGTTCTTC.